Below are 2 T cell receptor beta chains sequenced from a single sample in a study of blood T cell repertoires in COVID-19. Data came from immunoSEQ multiplex PCR; TCRdb stores just in-frame clones and leaves some out. The sample shows about 250,000 clones, roughly 89% of them seen only once. Sequenced sample: PBMCs or T cells enriched from blood (not recorded which). The source of these receptors is a man aged 40-55 years who had recovered from COVID-19.

The genes are TRBV2 and TRBJ1-5; D might be TRBD1 (5 bases). Germline V gives CDR1 SNHLY, CDR2 FYNNEI. There are 14 residues in the CDR3. Trimming pared 6 bases from V and 3 bases from J, leaving 12 bases between. In DNA, the CDR3 is TGTGCCAGCAGCCCAGACAGAAACAATCAGCCCCAGCATTTT. It translates to CASSPDRNNQPQHF.

V and J are TRBV13 and TRBJ2-5; D gene ambiguous. The CDR3 length is 16 residues. The V gene lost 4 bases and the J gene lost 2 bases, with 17 bases spanning the gap. Germline loops: CDR1 PRHDT, CDR2 FYEKMQ (reference sequence). This CDR3 is CASSSPSTQLQETQYF. The DNA for the CDR3 is TGTGCCAGCAGCTCTCCAAGCACACAGTTACAAGAGACCCAGTACTTC.